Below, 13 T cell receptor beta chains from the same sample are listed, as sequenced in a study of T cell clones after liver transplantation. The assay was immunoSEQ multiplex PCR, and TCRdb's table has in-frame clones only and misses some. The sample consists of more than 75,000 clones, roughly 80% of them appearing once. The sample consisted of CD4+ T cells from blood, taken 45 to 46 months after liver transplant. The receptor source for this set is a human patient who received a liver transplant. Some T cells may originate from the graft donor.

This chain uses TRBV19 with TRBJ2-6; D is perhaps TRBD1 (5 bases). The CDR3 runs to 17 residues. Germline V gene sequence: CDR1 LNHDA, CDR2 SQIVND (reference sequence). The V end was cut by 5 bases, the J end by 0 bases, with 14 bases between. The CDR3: CASSLQGIFSGANVLTF. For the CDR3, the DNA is TGTGCCAGTAGTTTGCAGGGAATATTCTCTGGGGCCAACGTCCTGACTTTC.

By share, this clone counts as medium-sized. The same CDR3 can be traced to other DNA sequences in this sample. The CDR3 DNA sequence: TGTGCCAGCAGCTTGAGCCTAGCCTACAATGAGCAGTTCTTC. Its protein product is CASSLSLAYNEQFF. The chain recombines TRBV7-2 with TRBJ2-1, with unresolved D. Germline V gene data show CDR1 as SGHTA and CDR2 as FQGNSA. The CDR3 contains 14 residues. V gave up 3 bases and J gave up 2 bases, with 8 bases separating them.

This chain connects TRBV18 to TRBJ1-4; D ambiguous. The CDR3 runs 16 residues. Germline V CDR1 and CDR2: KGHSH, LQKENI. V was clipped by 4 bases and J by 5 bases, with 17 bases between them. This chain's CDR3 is CASSQDTPTRNEKLFF. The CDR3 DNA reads TGTGCCAGCTCACAAGACACACCTACGAGGAATGAAAAACTGTTTTTT.

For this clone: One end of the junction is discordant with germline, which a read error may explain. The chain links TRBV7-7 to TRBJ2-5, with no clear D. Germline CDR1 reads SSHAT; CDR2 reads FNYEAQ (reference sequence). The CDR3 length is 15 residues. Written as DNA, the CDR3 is TGTGCTAGCAGCTTAGCCGGCGGATTCCAAGAGACCCAGTACTTC. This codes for CASSLAGGFQETQYF.

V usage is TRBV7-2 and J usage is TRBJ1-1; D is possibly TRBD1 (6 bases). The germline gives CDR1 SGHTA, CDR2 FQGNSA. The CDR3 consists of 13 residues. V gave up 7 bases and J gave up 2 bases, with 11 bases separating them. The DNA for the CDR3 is TGTGCCAGCAACGGACAGCCCAACACTGAAGCTTTCTTT. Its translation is CASNGQPNTEAFF.

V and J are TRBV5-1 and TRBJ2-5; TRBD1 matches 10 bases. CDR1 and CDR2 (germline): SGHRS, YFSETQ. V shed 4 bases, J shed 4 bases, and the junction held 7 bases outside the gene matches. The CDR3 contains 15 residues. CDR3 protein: CASSPGQGLGETQYF. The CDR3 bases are TGCGCCAGCAGCCCGGGACAGGGGCTTGGAGAGACCCAGTACTTC.

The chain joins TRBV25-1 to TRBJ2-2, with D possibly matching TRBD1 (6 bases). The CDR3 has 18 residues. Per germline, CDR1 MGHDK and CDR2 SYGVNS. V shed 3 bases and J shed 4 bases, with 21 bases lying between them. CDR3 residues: CASSDTTFRGSGTGELFF. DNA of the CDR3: TGTGCCAGCAGTGACACCACGTTTAGGGGGAGTGGCACCGGGGAGCTGTTTTTT. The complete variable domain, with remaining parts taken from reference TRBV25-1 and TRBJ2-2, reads EADIYQTPRYLVIGTGKKITLECSQTMGHDKMYWYQQDPGMELHLIHYSYGVNSTEKGDLSSESTVSRIRTEHFPLTLESARPSHTSQYLCASSDTTFRGSGTGELFFGEGSRLTVL.

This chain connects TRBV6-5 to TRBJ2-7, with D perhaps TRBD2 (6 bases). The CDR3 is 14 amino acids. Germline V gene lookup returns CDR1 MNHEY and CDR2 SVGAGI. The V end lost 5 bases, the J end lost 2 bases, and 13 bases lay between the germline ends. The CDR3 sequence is CASSEFGGTYEQYF. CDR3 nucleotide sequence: TGTGCCAGCAGTGAATTCGGCGGGACCTACGAGCAGTACTTC.

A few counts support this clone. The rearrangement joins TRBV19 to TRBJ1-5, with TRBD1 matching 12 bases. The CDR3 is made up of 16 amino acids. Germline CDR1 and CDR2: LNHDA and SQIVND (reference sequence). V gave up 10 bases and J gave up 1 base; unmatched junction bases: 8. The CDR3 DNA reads TGTGCCACTAGACCCGGGACAGGGGGCAGCAATCAGCCCCAGCATTTT. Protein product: CATRPGTGGSNQPQHF.

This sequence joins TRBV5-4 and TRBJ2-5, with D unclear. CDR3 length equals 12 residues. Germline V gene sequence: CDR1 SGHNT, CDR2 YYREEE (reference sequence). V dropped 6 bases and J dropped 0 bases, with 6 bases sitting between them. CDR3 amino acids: CASKVDQETQYF. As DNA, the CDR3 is TGTGCCAGCAAAGTTGACCAAGAGACCCAGTACTTC. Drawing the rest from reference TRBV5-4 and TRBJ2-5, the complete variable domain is ETGVTQSPTHLIKTRGQQVTLRCSSQSGHNTVSWYQQALGQGPQFIFQYYREEENGRGNFPPRFSGLQFPNYSSELNVNALELDDSALYLCASKVDQETQYFGPGTRLLVL.

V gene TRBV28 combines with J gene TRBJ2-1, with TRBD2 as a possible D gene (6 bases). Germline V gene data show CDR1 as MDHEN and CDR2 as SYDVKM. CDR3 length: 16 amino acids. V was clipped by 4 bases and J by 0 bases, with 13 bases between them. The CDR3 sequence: CASSYASVGSYNEQFF. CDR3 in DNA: TGTGCCAGCAGTTATGCTAGCGTCGGCTCCTACAATGAGCAGTTCTTC.

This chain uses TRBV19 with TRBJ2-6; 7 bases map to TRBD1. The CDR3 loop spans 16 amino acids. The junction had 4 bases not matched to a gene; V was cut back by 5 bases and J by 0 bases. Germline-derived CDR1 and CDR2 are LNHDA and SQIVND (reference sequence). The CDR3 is CASSDRASSGANVLTF. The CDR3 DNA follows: TGTGCCAGTAGTGACAGGGCCAGCTCTGGGGCCAACGTCCTGACTTTC. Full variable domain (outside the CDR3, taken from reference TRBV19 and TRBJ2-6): DGGITQSPKYLFRKEGQNVTLSCEQNLNHDAMYWYRQDPGQGLRLIYYSQIVNDFQKGDIAEGYSVSREKKESFPLTVTSAQKNPTAFYLCASSDRASSGANVLTFGAGSRLTVL.

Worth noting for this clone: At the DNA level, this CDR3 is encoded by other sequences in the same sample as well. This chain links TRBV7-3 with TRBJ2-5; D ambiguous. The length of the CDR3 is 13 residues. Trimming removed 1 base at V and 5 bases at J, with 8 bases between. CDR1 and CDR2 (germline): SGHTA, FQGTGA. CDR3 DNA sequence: TGTGCCAGCAGCTTAAGTTTAGGGGAGACCCAGTACTTC. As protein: CASSLSLGETQYF.